The clone carrying this T cell receptor beta chain has ten or more counts. The data derive from a study of metastatic and nonmetastatic thyroid tumors. Before thyroid surgery, none of the patients had received any treatment. Via MiXCR, TCRdb re-called the PCR reads. The repertoire holds about 20,000 clones, with 22% as singletons. Germline V gene lookup returns CDR1 MGHRA and CDR2 YSYEKL. The CDR3 is made up of 15 amino acids. The J segment lost 8 bases and the V segment lost 2 bases, leaving 9 bases of the junction unmatched. The sequence came from a male donor with papillary thyroid cancer or a benign thyroid nodule (not recorded which). Some clones in this sample may be carry-over from other donors' samples. Sequenced input: tumor tissue. J is TRBJ2-3 and V is TRBV4-1; 8 bases line up with TRBD2. The CDR3 nucleotides read TGCGCCAGCAGCCAAATGGCGGGAGGACCAGGTACGCAGTATTTT. It yields the protein CASSQMAGGPGTQYF.